Listed here are 7 T cell receptor beta chains from one sample, sequenced in a study of T cells after yellow fever vaccination. MiXCR was run by TCRdb on the 5' RACE reads, yielding one entry per CDR3 protein. The top ten clones hold 23% of a sample with a few hundred thousand distinct CDR3 sequences, more than 3% of them seen once. This specimen was PBMCs, taken on the day of the yellow fever booster vaccination. The receptors derive from a young man who received the YFV17D yellow fever vaccine.

Many counts were recorded for this clonotype. J is TRBJ2-1 and V is TRBV5-1; no definite D call. CDR1 SGHRS and CDR2 YFSETQ come from the germline V gene. V dropped 3 bases and J dropped 4 bases, with 5 bases sitting between them. This CDR3 has 12 residues. The CDR3 nucleotides are TGCGCCAGCAGCTCCTTATACAATGAGCAGTTCTTC. This gives the protein CASSSLYNEQFF.

The CDR3 region is CASSFAKSGNTIYF. The CDR3 DNA reads TGTGCCAGCAGCTTCGCGAAATCTGGAAACACCATATATTTT. V usage is TRBV7-2 and J usage is TRBJ1-3; D unclear. CDR1 and CDR2 from the germline V gene are SGHTA and FQGNSA. The CDR3 is made up of 14 amino acids. Trimming took 3 bases from V and 1 from J, leaving 7 bases between them.

This clonotype was detected ten times or more. CDR3 nucleotides: TGTGCCAGCAGGGTGATTGGGGCCTCACAGAGTACGCAGTATTTT. Amino acids: CASRVIGASQSTQYF. The rearrangement uses TRBV5-5 and TRBJ2-3; D may be TRBD1 (5 bases). The CDR3 sequence is 15 residues long. Trimming removed 5 bases from V and 8 bases from J, with 21 bases in between. Germline V gene data show CDR1 as SGHKS and CDR2 as YYEKEE (reference sequence).

The V call is TRBV11-3, the J call TRBJ2-6; D is perhaps TRBD1 or TRBD2 (5 bases each). Germline CDR1 is SGHNT and CDR2 is YENEEA. Trimming took 5 bases from V and 2 from J, leaving 19 bases between them. The CDR3 has 18 amino acids. The CDR3 loop is CASSRTLRGSTGANVLTF. CDR3 DNA sequence: TGTGCCAGCAGCCGGACCCTGAGGGGTTCTACTGGGGCCAACGTCCTGACTTTC. Full variable domain (outside the CDR3, taken from reference TRBV11-3 and TRBJ2-6): EAGVVQSPRYKIIEKKQPVAFWCNPISGHNTLYWYLQNLGQGPELLIRYENEEAVDDSQLPKDRFSAERLKGVDSTLKIQPAELGDSAVYLCASSRTLRGSTGANVLTFGAGSRLTVL.

This chain joins TRBV29-1 and TRBJ2-5, with TRBD2 matching over 8 bases. This CDR3 spans 13 amino acids. Germline V gene sequence: CDR1 SQVTM, CDR2 ANQGSEA. The trim removed 7 bases at V and 4 bases at J, leaving 8 bases unmatched. CDR3 in DNA: TGCAGCGGGGACGGGGGGGCCCCAGAGACCCAGTACTTC. This sequence encodes CSGDGGAPETQYF.

For this clonotype: This may stem from a read error, because a much larger clone lies one nucleotide away. The J gene is TRBJ2-5, the V gene TRBV7-8; no reliable D call. The CDR3 contains 12 residues. V shed 3 bases and J shed 0 bases, with 2 bases lying between them. The germline V gene has CDR1 SGHVS and CDR2 FQNEAQ. DNA for the CDR3: TGTGCCAGCAGCTTCTACCAAGAGACCCAGTACTTC. Residues: CASSFYQETQYF.

This clonotype appeared a few times. The rearrangement links TRBV5-1 to TRBJ2-3, with no clear D. CDR1 is SGHRS and CDR2 is YFSETQ in the germline V gene. The V end lost 0 bases, the J end lost 6 bases, and 11 bases lay between the germline ends. The CDR3 consists of 14 residues. The CDR3 DNA reads TGCGCCAGCAGCTTGGGCCCGTCGGGTGATACGCAGTATTTT. Its protein is CASSLGPSGDTQYF.